These 23 T cell receptor beta chains were all obtained from the same sample, sequenced in a study of cytomegalovirus exposure and HLA in healthy donors. Primers: 60 Vbeta forward and 13 Jbeta reverse. The repertoire was sequenced with immunoSEQ multiplex PCR; TCRdb's copy has only in-frame clones and lacks some. The sample includes around 100,000 clones, around 77% of them seen just once. Specimen: PBMCs. These receptor sequences come from a man between 50 and 59 years old in good health and CMV-seropositive.

The chain has TRBV19 and TRBJ1-1, with D perhaps TRBD1 (5 bases). This CDR3 has 15 amino acids. Trimming pared 0 bases from V and 2 bases from J, leaving 10 bases between. Germline-derived CDR1 and CDR2 are LNHDA and SQIVND (reference sequence). Here the CDR3 DNA reads TGTGCCAGTAGTATAGAGGGGCCAACCAACACTGAAGCTTTCTTT. Protein product: CASSIEGPTNTEAFF.

A note on this clone: At one end the junction does not follow the germline gene, possibly because of a read error. This CDR3 reads CASSSVRDRGQNF. The CDR3 DNA reads as TGTGCCAGCAGTTCAGTTCGGGACAGGGGGCAGAACTTC. This sequence joins TRBV28 and TRBJ2-7; 12 bases fit TRBD1. In germline, CDR1 is MDHEN, CDR2 SYDVKM. The CDR3 loop spans 13 amino acids. Combining the CDR3 with reference TRBV28 and TRBJ2-7 gives the whole variable domain DVKVTQSSRYLVKRTGEKVFLECVQDMDHENMFWYRQDPGLGLRLIYFSYDVKMKEKGDIPEGYSVSREKKERFSLILESASTNQTSMYLCASSSVRDRGQNFGPGTRLTVT.

CDR3 in amino acids: CACETGAGNTIYF. The CDR3 DNA reads TGTGCCTGTGAGACAGGGGCTGGAAACACCATATATTTT. The chain joins TRBV30 to TRBJ1-3, with TRBD1 matching over 8 bases. The ends lost 6 bases at V and 2 bases at J; junction bases unmatched: 3. Looked up from germline, CDR1 is GTSNPN and CDR2 is SVGIG (reference sequence). This CDR3 is 13 amino acids long.

Written as DNA, the CDR3 is TGTGCCAGCAGCAAGGGACTAGCGGGAGGGCCTCCCTACGAGCAGTACTTC. Protein sequence: CASSKGLAGGPPYEQYF. The chain couples TRBV5-4 to TRBJ2-7, with TRBD2 matching 16 bases. The CDR3 spans 17 residues. Germline V gene data show CDR1 as SGHNT and CDR2 as YYREEE (reference sequence). V lost 4 bases, J lost 2 bases, and 6 bases stayed unmatched. The variable domain in full, completed from reference TRBV5-4 and TRBJ2-7, reads ETGVTQSPTHLIKTRGQQVTLRCSSQSGHNTVSWYQQALGQGPQFIFQYYREEENGRGNFPPRFSGLQFPNYSSELNVNALELDDSALYLCASSKGLAGGPPYEQYFGPGTRLTVT.

V is TRBV5-4 and J is TRBJ2-2; D may be TRBD1 (6 bases). Trimming took off 3 bases at V and 8 bases at J, with 11 bases between the two ends. Germline loops: CDR1 SGHNT, CDR2 YYREEE (reference sequence). The CDR3 is 13 residues long. In DNA, the CDR3 is TGTGCCAGCAGCTCCTACAGGGAAGGGGAGCTGTTTTTT. The encoded protein is CASSSYREGELFF.

The chain's CDR3 is CASSPSEGQYF. CDR3 DNA: TGTGCCAGCTCACCTTCAGAGGGGCAGTATTTT. The V gene is TRBV18, the J gene TRBJ2-3, with a weak D call TRBD2 (5 bases). This CDR3 spans 11 amino acids. Germline assignment: CDR1 KGHSH and CDR2 LQKENI. V lost 3 bases and J 11 bases, leaving 9 bases between the germline ends. Looking up the rest from reference TRBV18 and TRBJ2-3 gives the full variable domain: NAGVMQNPRHLVRRRGQEARLRCSPMKGHSHVYWYRQLPEEGLKFMVYLQKENIIDESGMPKERFSAEFPKEGPSILRIQQVVRGDSAAYFCASSPSEGQYFGPGTRLTVL.

The chain recombines TRBV19 with TRBJ2-7; TRBD1 aligns across 8 bases. With V trimmed by 1 base and J by 3 bases, 2 bases remained unmatched. Germline V CDR1 and CDR2: LNHDA, SQIVND (reference sequence). There are 14 residues in the CDR3. This chain's CDR3 is CASSIGRGHYEQYF. The CDR3 DNA reads TGTGCCAGTAGTATAGGCAGGGGGCACTACGAGCAGTACTTC.

About this clone: Germline and junction disagree at one end, which may indicate a read error. The V gene is TRBV7-9, the J gene TRBJ2-7; 8 nucleotides match TRBD1. This CDR3 is built from 14 residues. CDR1 SEHNR and CDR2 FQNEAQ come from the germline V gene (reference sequence). The CDR3 here is CSSSSGTGNYEQYF. The CDR3 nucleotides are TGTTCCAGCAGCTCCGGGACAGGAAACTACGAGCAGTACTTC.

This chain links TRBV10-2 with TRBJ2-7; D ambiguous. Trimming removed 8 bases at V and 1 base at J, with 12 bases between. Germline CDR1 WSHSY, CDR2 SAAADI. The CDR3 consists of 13 residues. In DNA, the CDR3 is TGCGCCAGCCTACCCGACATATCCTACGAGCAGTACTTC. This sequence encodes CASLPDISYEQYF.

The chain uses TRBV29-1 and TRBJ2-2; 13 nucleotides match TRBD2. The CDR3 sequence is 15 residues long. V lost 6 bases, J lost 6 bases, and 7 bases stayed unmatched. Germline V lookup: CDR1 SQVTM, CDR2 ANQGSEA. The CDR3 sequence is CSVPRTSGSSGELFF. The CDR3 DNA is TGCAGCGTGCCGCGGACTAGCGGGAGCTCCGGGGAGCTGTTTTTT.

As regards this clone: Sequence at one end of the junction differs from germline and may be a read error. This chain links TRBV7-9 with TRBJ2-1, with 13 bases that match TRBD2. The CDR3 totals 16 residues. The germline CDR1 and CDR2 sequences are SEHNR and FQNEAQ (reference sequence). This CDR3 reads CSSSLGLAGINNEQFF. The CDR3 nucleotides are TGTTCCAGCAGCTTGGGACTAGCGGGAATCAACAATGAGCAGTTCTTC.

The V call is TRBV7-2, the J call TRBJ2-5; 9 bases fit TRBD2. Judging by the DNA end, TRBJ2-7 fits better; the J call may be wrong. This CDR3 is 14 amino acids long. CDR1 is SGHTA and CDR2 is FQGNSA in the germline V gene. The DNA for the CDR3 is TGTGCCGTCTCTGAGACTAGCGGTTCCTACGAGCAGTACTTC. Its translation: CAVSETSGSYEQYF.

The chain joins TRBV5-4 to TRBJ1-2; unclear D gene. V was clipped by 4 bases and J by 8 bases, with 18 bases between them. Germline CDR1 reads SGHNT; CDR2 reads YYREEE (reference sequence). This CDR3 has 14 amino acids. CDR3 nucleotide sequence: TGTGCCAGCAGCCACGAGCAATATGGCGGGGGCTACACCTTC. Translating gives CASSHEQYGGGYTF.

The rearrangement links TRBV18 to TRBJ2-5, with 7 bases matching TRBD1. V shed 5 bases, J shed 5 bases, and the junction held 8 bases outside the gene matches. The length of the CDR3 is 14 residues. Germline V gene sequence: CDR1 KGHSH, CDR2 LQKENI. The CDR3 region is CASSTGQWGETQYF. DNA for the CDR3: TGTGCCAGCTCAACGGGACAGTGGGGGGAGACCCAGTACTTC.

J is TRBJ2-7 and V is TRBV6-1, with 10 nucleotides matching TRBD2. CDR3 length equals 13 residues. The junction had 4 bases not matched to a gene; V was cut back by 4 bases and J by 7 bases. Germline V gene sequence: CDR1 MNHNS, CDR2 SASEGT. CDR3 residues: CASSVSGRDEQYF. CDR3 sequence (DNA): TGTGCCAGCAGTGTCAGCGGGAGGGATGAGCAGTACTTC.

This rearrangement joins TRBV5-4 to TRBJ2-1; D remains ambiguous. CDR3 size: 12 residues. CDR1 is SGHNT and CDR2 is YYREEE in the germline V gene (reference sequence). The V end lost 2 bases, the J end lost 7 bases, and 7 bases lay between the germline ends. CDR3 DNA sequence: TGTGCCAGCAGCTTACCACAGAATGAGCAGTTCTTC. Protein sequence: CASSLPQNEQFF.

The rearrangement uses TRBV5-4 and TRBJ2-1; possible D gene TRBD2, 7 bases. From germline, CDR1 is SGHNT and CDR2 YYREEE (reference sequence). The germline V and J ends were trimmed by 5 bases and 6 bases, with 18 bases remaining between them. The CDR3 runs to 15 residues. This CDR3 reads CASRDLGGGLNEQFF. CDR3 in DNA: TGTGCCAGCAGGGACCTAGGGGGGGGGCTCAATGAGCAGTTCTTC. Full variable domain (missing parts from reference TRBV5-4 and TRBJ2-1): ETGVTQSPTHLIKTRGQQVTLRCSSQSGHNTVSWYQQALGQGPQFIFQYYREEENGRGNFPPRFSGLQFPNYSSELNVNALELDDSALYLCASRDLGGGLNEQFFGPGTRLTVL.

This clone showed up just a few times. The gene calls are TRBV4-1 and TRBJ2-1, with D tentatively TRBD2 (5 bases). Germline V gene lookup returns CDR1 MGHRA and CDR2 YSYEKL. The CDR3 has 17 amino acids. V lost 0 bases and J lost 7, with 19 bases in between. The CDR3 loop is CASSQDLEGILRNEQFF. The CDR3 bases are TGCGCCAGCAGCCAAGATTTAGAGGGTATTCTTAGGAATGAGCAGTTCTTC.

The chain recombines TRBV2 with TRBJ1-5; 9 nucleotides align to TRBD1. Germline V gene data show CDR1 as SNHLY and CDR2 as FYNNEI. Trimming took 7 bases from V and 2 from J; bases not matched to a gene: 6. This CDR3 is 15 amino acids long. The CDR3 nucleotides read TGTGCCAGCAAGGGACAGGGCGCGGGCAATCAGCCCCAGCATTTT. It encodes CASKGQGAGNQPQHF.

V usage is TRBV5-4 and J usage is TRBJ2-1; D uncertain. Germline values: CDR1 SGHNT, CDR2 YYREEE (reference sequence). Trimming removed 0 bases at V and 1 base at J, with 11 bases between. The CDR3 loop spans 16 amino acids. The CDR3 reads CASSLGSSRSYNEQFF. For the CDR3, the DNA is TGTGCCAGCAGCTTGGGAAGCTCGCGGTCCTACAATGAGCAGTTCTTC.

The chain recombines TRBV7-9 with TRBJ2-5, with D tentatively TRBD2 (5 bases). With 4 bases removed from V and 3 bases from J, the gap between germline ends came to 15 bases. CDR1 is SEHNR and CDR2 is FQNEAQ in the germline V gene (reference sequence). The CDR3 runs 15 residues. This CDR3 is CASSSREPKKETQYF. In nucleotides, the CDR3 is TGTGCCAGCAGCTCCCGGGAACCCAAAAAAGAGACCCAGTACTTC. Variable domain in full (rest from reference TRBV7-9 and TRBJ2-5): DTGVSQNPRHKITKRGQNVTFRCDPISEHNRLYWYRQTLGQGPEFLTYFQNEAQLEKSRLLSDRFSAERPKGSFSTLEIQRTEQGDSAMYLCASSSREPKKETQYFGPGTRLLVL.

As concerns this clone: The sample carries other DNA sequences with the same CDR3. The chain has TRBV5-4 and TRBJ2-3, with D tentatively TRBD2 (5 bases). V was pared by 5 bases and J by 3 bases, with 13 bases between. Germline loops: CDR1 SGHNT, CDR2 YYREEE (reference sequence). The CDR3 contains 14 residues. The CDR3: CASRRADSTDTQYF. The DNA for the CDR3 is TGTGCCAGCAGGCGGGCCGATAGTACAGATACGCAGTATTTT. The full variable domain, rest sourced from reference TRBV5-4 and TRBJ2-3, is ETGVTQSPTHLIKTRGQQVTLRCSSQSGHNTVSWYQQALGQGPQFIFQYYREEENGRGNFPPRFSGLQFPNYSSELNVNALELDDSALYLCASRRADSTDTQYFGPGTRLTVL.

The CDR3: CASSVGNGVQETQYF. DNA of the CDR3: TGTGCCAGCAGCGTAGGTAATGGAGTCCAAGAGACCCAGTACTTC. The chain joins TRBV9 to TRBJ2-5; the D is unclear. The CDR3 covers 15 residues. Trimming left V 0 bases short and J 1 base short, with 10 bases between. From germline, CDR1 is SGDLS and CDR2 YYNGEE.